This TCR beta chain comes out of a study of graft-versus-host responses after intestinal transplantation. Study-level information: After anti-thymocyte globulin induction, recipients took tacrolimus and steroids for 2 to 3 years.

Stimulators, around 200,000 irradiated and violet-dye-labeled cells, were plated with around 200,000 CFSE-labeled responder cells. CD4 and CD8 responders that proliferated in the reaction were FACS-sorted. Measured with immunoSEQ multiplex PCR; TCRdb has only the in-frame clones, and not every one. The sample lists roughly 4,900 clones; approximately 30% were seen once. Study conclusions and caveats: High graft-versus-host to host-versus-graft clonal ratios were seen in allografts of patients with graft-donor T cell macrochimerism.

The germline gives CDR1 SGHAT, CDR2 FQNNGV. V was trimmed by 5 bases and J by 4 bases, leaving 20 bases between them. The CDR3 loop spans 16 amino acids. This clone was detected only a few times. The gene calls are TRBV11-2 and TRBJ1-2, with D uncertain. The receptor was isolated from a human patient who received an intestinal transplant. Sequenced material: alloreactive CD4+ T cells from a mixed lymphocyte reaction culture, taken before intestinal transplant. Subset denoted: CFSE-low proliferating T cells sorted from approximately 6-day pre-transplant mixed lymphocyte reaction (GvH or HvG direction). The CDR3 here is CASSQDGRRGFYGYTF. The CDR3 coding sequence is TGTGCCAGCAGCCAAGATGGAAGACGAGGCTTCTATGGCTACACCTTC. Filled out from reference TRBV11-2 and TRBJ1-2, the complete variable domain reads EAGVAQSPRYKIIEKRQSVAFWCNPISGHATLYWYQQILGQGPKLLIQFQNNGVVDDSQLPKDRFSAERLKGVDSTLKIQPAKLEDSAVYLCASSQDGRRGFYGYTFGSGTRLTVV.